This T cell receptor beta chain stems from a study of somatic mutations in cytotoxic T cells in rheumatoid arthritis. Study-wide results and limits: Of more than 60 patients, 8 or 9 had a largest CD8+ clone that exceeded 20% of CD8+ cells. Unknown were the antigen targets of the expanded CD8+ clones.

On this clone: Its cognate antigen is unknown.

The method was immunoSEQ multiplex PCR; TCRdb's version includes in-frame clones alone and lacks a portion of them. The sample carries about 20,000 clones, 80% to 90% recorded once. V dropped 6 bases and J dropped 4 bases, with 4 bases sitting between them. The CDR3 sequence is 11 residues long. Germline V CDR1 and CDR2: MNHNS, SASEGT. The sequenced sample consisted of CD8+ T cells sorted from blood. The J gene is TRBJ1-3, the V gene TRBV6-1; D is ambiguous. This TCR derives from a middle-aged man in good health. Here the CDR3 DNA reads TGTGCCAGCAGACAGGGAAACACCATATATTTT. It specifies CASRQGNTIYF.